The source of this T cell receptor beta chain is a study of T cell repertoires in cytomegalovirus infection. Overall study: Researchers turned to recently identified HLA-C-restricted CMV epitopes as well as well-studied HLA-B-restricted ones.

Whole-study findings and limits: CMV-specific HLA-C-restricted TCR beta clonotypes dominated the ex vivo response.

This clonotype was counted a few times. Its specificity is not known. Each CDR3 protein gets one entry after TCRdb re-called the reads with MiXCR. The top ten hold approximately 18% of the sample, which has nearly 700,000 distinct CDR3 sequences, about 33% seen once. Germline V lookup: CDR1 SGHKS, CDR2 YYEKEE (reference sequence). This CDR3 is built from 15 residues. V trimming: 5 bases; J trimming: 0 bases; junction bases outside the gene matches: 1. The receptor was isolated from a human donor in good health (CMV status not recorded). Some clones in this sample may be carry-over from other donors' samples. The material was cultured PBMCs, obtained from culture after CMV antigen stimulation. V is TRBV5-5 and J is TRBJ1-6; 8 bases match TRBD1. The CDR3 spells CASRTGGSYNSPLHF. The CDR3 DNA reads TGTGCCAGCAGAACAGGGGGCTCCTATAATTCACCCCTCCACTTT.